This TCR beta chain is from a study of cytomegalovirus exposure and HLA in healthy donors. Turning to the study itself: HLA-typed donors were the source of 83 million or so unique TCRs held in an early data release.

Unmatched junction bases numbered 2, after V lost 2 bases and J lost 3 bases. Looked up from germline, CDR1 is MDHEN and CDR2 is SYDVKM. The CDR3 loop spans 16 amino acids. The study's findings and limits: A reported reduction in N-insertions relative to the roughly 710-donor mean was seen in an Asian-associated ancestry cluster in a later analysis. The study reported that TCR beta sequences accurately predicted HLA-A and HLA-B alleles in most subjects.

Researchers ran the PCR with 60 Vbeta and 13 Jbeta primers. Profiling relied on immunoSEQ multiplex PCR, and the TCRdb table lists in-frame clones only, not all of them. The sample has over 200,000 clones, over 70% seen once. This clone was seen a few times. Its specificity is unknown. Donors sampled were nominally healthy, though unrecorded immune exposures were likely. This chain uses TRBV28 with TRBJ2-3, with TRBD2 matching 13 bases. Source material: PBMCs. The receptor was derived from an older woman in good health and CMV-seropositive. CDR3 loop: CASSLGLAGETDTQYF. The CDR3 DNA reads as TGTGCCAGCAGTTTAGGACTAGCGGGGGAGACAGATACGCAGTATTTT.